The entry below gives a single TCR beta chain sequence along with its context. Trimming removed 4 bases from V and 4 bases from J, with 14 bases in between. In germline, CDR1 is SGHRS, CDR2 YFSETQ. The CDR3 runs to 14 residues. This entry comes from a study of T cell changes during pregnancy in multiple sclerosis. Only in-frame clones appear in the TCRdb table, and some are missing; sequencing was by immunoSEQ multiplex PCR. The table lists tens of thousands of clones, around 92% of them singletons. The material sequenced was peripheral blood, taken in the third trimester of pregnancy. V gene TRBV5-1 combines with J gene TRBJ1-1; D gene uncertain. The TCR sequence derives from a female donor in good health, enrolled as a control in a pregnancy study. CDR3 in amino acids: CASSPDRVRTEAFF. The CDR3 nucleotides read TGCGCCAGCAGCCCCGACCGGGTGCGCACTGAAGCTTTCTTT. The entire variable domain, with the rest obtained from reference TRBV5-1 and TRBJ1-1, is as follows: KAGVTQTPRYLIKTRGQQVTLSCSPISGHRSVSWYQQTPGQGLQFLFEYFSETQRNKGNFPGRFSGRQFSNSRSEMNVSTLELGDSALYLCASSPDRVRTEAFFGQGTRLTVV.